The sequence of this TCR beta chain was determined in a study of blood T cell repertoires in COVID-19. Study background: Both acute and convalescent COVID-19 samples were obtained from the United States, Italy and Spain. T cells, B-cell-depleted T cells, or PBMCs supplied cDNA or gDNA.

Source study methods: Scientists estimated how many nucleated cells there were by amplifying reference gene primers. Data came from immunoSEQ multiplex PCR; TCRdb stores just in-frame clones and leaves some out. The V and J calls and clone size are taken from that table; D and trimming were inferred from the DNA. The sample yields fewer than 80,000 clones, around 89% seen once. The CDR3 spans 14 residues. Germline-derived CDR1 and CDR2 are LGHDT and YNNKEL (reference sequence). The V and J ends lost 4 bases and 7 bases respectively, with 13 bases between them. The chain couples TRBV3-1 (or the pseudogene TRBV3-2) to TRBJ2-2; the D is unclear. The source is a human donor in a cohort sampled during active COVID-19. Specimen: peripheral blood. CDR3 in amino acids: CASSRQDIHGELFF. CDR3 nucleotide sequence: TGTGCCAGCAGCCGACAAGACATCCACGGGGAGCTGTTTTTT.